This TCR beta chain emerged from a study of CD8 T cells in ankylosing spondylitis. In the case of this clonotype: What it recognizes is unknown.

General study points: Matched ankylosing spondylitis synovial fluid reportedly contained a significantly enriched population of disease-linked clones. What appeared characteristic of ankylosing spondylitis blood was a TCR beta motif of under 10 highly homologous variants.

TCRdb passed the 5' RACE reads through MiXCR, listing each CDR3 protein once. The table has 400,000 to 450,000 distinct CDR3 sequences, about 15% seen once. This receptor was taken from a male donor with ankylosing spondylitis. The sequenced material came from blood, either unsorted or a sorted T cell fraction (not recorded which).

The CDR3 DNA sequence: TGCAGTGCTAGACGTAGTAATAATTCACCCCTCCACTTT. Translation: CSARRSNNSPLHF. The chain links TRBV20-1 to TRBJ1-6; D is undetermined. V was shortened by 2 bases and J by 5 bases, with 7 bases between the two germline ends. The CDR3 is 13 amino acids. The germline V gene has CDR1 DFQATT and CDR2 SNEGSKA (reference sequence).